This passage covers 8 T cell receptor beta chains from one sample sequenced in a study of identical twins. MiXCR, applied by TCRdb to the 5' RACE reads, yields one record per CDR3 protein. The table has 350,000 or so distinct CDR3 sequences, approximately 8.7% seen once. Sequencing used naive T cells sorted from blood. The receptor set was obtained from a woman aged 45-65 years in good health.

The table lists this clonotype with many counts. The gene calls are TRBV7-2 and TRBJ2-2, with 9 bases matching TRBD2. The V gene end was trimmed by 2 bases and the J gene end by 7 bases; junction bases not matched to a gene: 8. The CDR3 extends over 16 amino acids. Germline V gene data show CDR1 as SGHTA and CDR2 as FQGNSA. The chain's CDR3 is CASSLRGGRANGELFF. The DNA for the CDR3 is TGTGCCAGCAGCTTAAGAGGCGGGAGGGCTAACGGGGAGCTGTTTTTT.

The chain joins TRBV6-7 to TRBJ2-1; tentative D call: TRBD2 (6 bases). TRBV6-7 is placed among ORFs of uncertain function. Trimming took off 10 bases at V and 0 bases at J, with 16 bases between the two ends. The CDR3 runs to 15 residues. The CDR3 nucleotides are TGTGCCATCAACCGACGGGACTGCTCCTACAATGAGCAGTTCTTC. Protein: CAINRRDCSYNEQFF.

This clonotype was seen a handful of times. This chain joins TRBV15 and TRBJ1-2; D remains unclear. The germline V and J ends were trimmed by 1 base and 8 bases, with 14 bases remaining between them. Germline V gene lookup returns CDR1 LNHNV and CDR2 YYDKDF (reference sequence). The CDR3 runs 14 residues. CDR3 in amino acids: CATSRASSGFGYTF. The CDR3 DNA reads TGTGCCACCAGCAGAGCGAGTTCTGGGTTCGGCTACACCTTC.

The rearrangement joins TRBV7-6 to TRBJ2-5; 8 bases line up with TRBD2. Germline lookup yields CDR1 SGHVS and CDR2 FNYEAQ. The CDR3 extends over 14 amino acids. Losses at the gene ends were 6 bases for V and 0 bases for J; bases not matched to a gene: 3. The DNA for the CDR3 is TGTGCCAGCAGTCAGACTAGCGACCAAGAGACCCAGTACTTC. Encoded protein: CASSQTSDQETQYF.

V gene TRBV2 combines with J gene TRBJ2-3, with TRBD2 matching over 9 bases. The CDR3 covers 14 residues. CDR1 SNHLY and CDR2 FYNNEI come from the germline V gene. V was clipped by 4 bases and J by 4 bases; unmatched bases: 3. CDR3 residues: CASSASGISDTQYF. DNA for the CDR3: TGTGCCAGCAGTGCTAGCGGGATTTCAGATACGCAGTATTTT.

J is TRBJ1-5 and V is TRBV20-1; a weak D match, TRBD1 (5 bases). Germline values: CDR1 DFQATT, CDR2 SNEGSKA (reference sequence). The CDR3 is 15 residues long. Trimming left V 6 bases short and J 6 bases short, with 21 bases between. The CDR3, as DNA: TGCAGTGCCCCTGGTGGCACTAGGGGTGGTCAGCCCCAGCATTTT. It is translated as CSAPGGTRGGQPQHF.

The chain carries TRBV12-3 or TRBV12-4 and TRBJ2-3; 7 nucleotides agree with TRBD2. The CDR3 loop spans 14 amino acids. V lost 8 bases, J lost 2 bases, and 7 bases stayed unmatched. CDR3 DNA: TGTGCCAGCGCGGGAGAGGTCCCCACAGATACGCAGTATTTT. Its translation is CASAGEVPTDTQYF.

The chain couples TRBV7-6 to TRBJ2-3, with D perhaps given as TRBD1 or TRBD2 (5 bases each). In germline, CDR1 is SGHVS, CDR2 FNYEAQ. V was cut by 5 bases and J by 0 bases, with 24 bases left in between. The CDR3 extends over 19 amino acids. CDR3 residues: CASSPNPGRTRTSTDTQYF. The CDR3 DNA follows: TGTGCCAGCAGCCCTAACCCGGGACGGACCAGAACTAGCACAGATACGCAGTATTTT.